This TCR beta chain was documented in a study of T cell repertoires in cytomegalovirus infection. Study as a whole: Recently identified HLA-C-restricted CMV epitopes were among the peptides used. A matching HLA type, together with CMV infection, was signaled by public TCR beta signatures. Study conclusions and caveats: Ex vivo, HLA-C-restricted CMV-specific TCR beta clonotypes prevailed over the rest of the response.

Germline trimming cut 4 bases from V and 4 bases from J; bases unmatched to any gene: 7. Per the germline V gene, CDR1 is SEHNR and CDR2 is FQNEAQ (reference sequence). The CDR3 extends over 15 amino acids. In TCRdb, the reads were re-called with MiXCR into one record per CDR3 protein. This sample has hundreds of thousands of distinct CDR3 sequences, with around 30% found just once. In regard to this clonotype: The antigen is not known.

This sequence was found in a human donor in good health (CMV status not recorded). Some clones in this sample may be carry-over from other donors' samples. Source: cultured PBMCs, taken from culture after CMV antigen stimulation. V is TRBV7-9 and J is TRBJ2-1, with 7 nucleotides matching TRBD1. CDR3 coding DNA: TGTGCCAGCAGCTCCATACAGGGGCGGTACAATGAGCAGTTCTTC. Translation: CASSSIQGRYNEQFF.